These 30 T cell receptor beta chains came from one sample sequenced in a study of blood T cells in healthy people across ages. A second roughly 7 to 12 cycle PCR used barcoded and J-beta primers. From the 5' RACE reads, TCRdb called clonotypes with MiXCR, one entry per CDR3 protein. The profile shows fewer than 600,000 distinct CDR3 sequences, around a quarter of them singletons. The same data also went into a second study, on T cells of mothers and their children.

Sequenced input: blood. The receptors were gathered from a boy under 10 years old in good health.

The CDR3, as DNA: TGTGCCAGCAGTTATTCGGACAGGGGCTACACCTTC. Its translation: CASSYSDRGYTF. The J gene is TRBJ1-2, the V gene TRBV6-5; 7 nucleotides line up with TRBD1. Germline CDR1 reads MNHEY; CDR2 reads SVGAGI. The CDR3 is made up of 12 amino acids. Losses at the gene ends were 3 bases for V and 8 bases for J; bases not matched to a gene: 3.

The genes are TRBV7-9 and TRBJ1-2; maybe TRBD1 (6 bases). This CDR3 region has 14 residues. CDR1 and CDR2 (germline): SEHNR, FQNEAQ (reference sequence). Trimming shortened V by 1 base and J by 8 bases, and 14 bases separated the two germline ends. This CDR3 is CASSLELGAEGYTF. For the CDR3, the DNA is TGTGCCAGCAGCTTAGAGCTGGGGGCGGAGGGCTACACCTTC.

The table lists this clonotype with a few counts. This chain links TRBV10-2 with TRBJ1-6; 8 bases fit TRBD1. Germline CDR1 WSHSY, CDR2 SAAADI. There are 17 residues in the CDR3. The V segment lost 3 bases and the J segment 1 base; nucleotides outside the gene matches: 5. CDR3 nucleotides: TGCGCCAGCAGTGAATGGACAGGGTGGTCCTATAATTCACCCCTCCACTTT. Amino acids: CASSEWTGWSYNSPLHF.

Details on this clonotype: Since the CDR3 does not end with the conserved phenylalanine or tryptophan, this likely comes from a read error. The DNA is left out, because the CDR3 cannot be placed on it with certainty; the CDR3 is given as TCRdb lists it. CDR3 residues: CASSLFLV. The chain has TRBV12-3 or TRBV12-4 and TRBJ2-5. The CDR3 totals 8 residues, both ends included.

The chain carries TRBV20-1 and TRBJ2-1; 8 nucleotides match TRBD2. Trimming took 3 bases from V and 7 from J; bases not matched to a gene: 5. The germline gives CDR1 DFQATT, CDR2 SNEGSKA (reference sequence). This CDR3 is built from 13 residues. This chain's CDR3 is CSASGRELNEQFF. In DNA form, the CDR3 reads TGCAGTGCTAGCGGGAGGGAATTGAATGAGCAGTTCTTC.

This clonotype has a handful of counts. The V call is TRBV12-3 or TRBV12-4, the J call TRBJ1-1; the D gene is possibly TRBD1 (6 bases). The CDR3 loop spans 15 amino acids. V lost 8 bases and J 6 bases, leaving 22 bases between the germline ends. Here the CDR3 DNA reads TGTGCCAGCCAAGGGCGGGAGGGGGTAATCGCTGAAGCTTTCTTT. Translating gives CASQGREGVIAEAFF.

The V and J genes are TRBV29-1 and TRBJ2-7; no clear D gene. V lost 2 bases, J lost 3 bases, and 8 bases lay in between. This CDR3 contains 12 residues. CDR1 SQVTM and CDR2 ANQGSEA come from the germline V gene. CDR3 sequence: CSVESRDYEQYF. CDR3 DNA sequence: TGCAGCGTTGAATCTAGGGACTACGAGCAGTACTTC.

This clonotype has a handful of counts. The rearrangement links TRBV6-6 to TRBJ1-5; 9 nucleotides agree with TRBD1. There are 15 residues in the CDR3. Germline CDR1 reads MNHNY; CDR2 reads SVGAGI (reference sequence). The J segment lost 2 bases and the V segment lost 5 bases, leaving 4 bases of the junction unmatched. CDR3 in amino acids: CASSTRTGGNQPQHF. CDR3 in DNA: TGTGCCAGCAGTACGCGGACAGGGGGCAATCAGCCCCAGCATTTT.

This clonotype was seen more than once but under ten times. The chain recombines TRBV10-3 with TRBJ2-1; 11 bases map to TRBD2. The CDR3 covers 17 residues. V lost 3 bases and J lost 4; bases outside the gene matches: 8. Germline CDR1 and CDR2: ENHRY and SYGVKD. The CDR3 here is CAISDPRLAGLYNEQFF. The CDR3 nucleotides read TGTGCCATCAGTGACCCCCGACTAGCGGGATTATACAATGAGCAGTTCTTC.

The chain recombines TRBV28 with TRBJ1-2; 7 bases line up with TRBD1. This CDR3 comprises 12 residues. V was pared by 6 bases and J by 8 bases, with 6 bases of the junction left unmatched. Germline V gene lookup returns CDR1 MDHEN and CDR2 SYDVKM. DNA for the CDR3: TGTGCCAGCAGATCCGGGACAGTCGGCTACACCTTC. It translates to CASRSGTVGYTF.

This clonotype appeared a few times. The V and J genes are TRBV7-6 and TRBJ1-3, with 8 bases fitting TRBD1. Unmatched junction bases numbered 6, after V lost 4 bases and J lost 4 bases. The CDR3 is 15 amino acids. Germline-derived CDR1 and CDR2 are SGHVS and FNYEAQ. CDR3 sequence (DNA): TGTGCCAGCAGCTCCTTGGACAGGGAAGGAAACACCATATATTTT. Translation: CASSSLDREGNTIYF.

In this sample, this clonotype turned up once. V usage is TRBV4-3 and J usage is TRBJ2-2; D unclear. Germline CDR1 and CDR2: LGHNA and YSLEER. V was trimmed by 0 bases and J by 0 bases, leaving 8 bases between them. The CDR3 runs 16 residues. CDR3 DNA: TGCGCCAGCAGCCAAGAACCCGGCGCGAACACCGGGGAGCTGTTTTTT. Translation: CASSQEPGANTGELFF.

This chain links TRBV23-1 with TRBJ1-2, with TRBD1 as a possible D gene (6 bases). TRBV23-1 is annotated as an ORF whose role is uncertain. This CDR3 spans 16 amino acids. Trimming stripped 2 bases from V and 0 bases from J, with 13 bases between. The CDR3 coding sequence is TGCGCCAGCAGTCAACCAGGGGAGGGACCTAACTATGGCTACACCTTC. Its protein is CASSQPGEGPNYGYTF.

This clonotype was counted a few times. This chain links TRBV5-1 with TRBJ2-5; D is possibly TRBD2 (6 bases). The V end lost 4 bases, the J end lost 6 bases, and 19 bases lay between the germline ends. The CDR3 runs 15 residues. Germline-derived CDR1 and CDR2 are SGHRS and YFSETQ. The CDR3 region has the DNA TGCGCCAGCAGCGTCGCCGGGACTCACCGGAAGACCCAGTACTTC. Encoded protein: CASSVAGTHRKTQYF.

The chain couples TRBV5-1 to TRBJ1-4, with D possibly TRBD1 on 6 matching bases. This CDR3 spans 14 amino acids. Germline lookup yields CDR1 SGHRS and CDR2 YFSETQ. V was trimmed by 4 bases and J by 7 bases, leaving 14 bases between them. The CDR3 DNA follows: TGCGCCAGCAGCCTGGACAGTGTACGTGAAAAACTGTTTTTT. Amino acid sequence: CASSLDSVREKLFF.

This clonotype was seen a few times. This chain uses TRBV20-1 with TRBJ1-4, with D uncertain. This CDR3 contains 11 residues. Germline CDR1 DFQATT, CDR2 SNEGSKA (reference sequence). Trimming took 4 bases from V and 11 from J, leaving 11 bases between them. CDR3 in amino acids: CSAKKGGKLFF. DNA of the CDR3: TGCAGTGCTAAGAAAGGAGGGAAACTGTTTTTT.

In this sample, this clonotype turned up once. This sequence joins TRBV6-1 and TRBJ2-1, with 8 bases matching TRBD2. V was pared by 7 bases and J by 10 bases, with 15 bases of the junction left unmatched. This CDR3 comprises 15 residues. Per germline, CDR1 MNHNS and CDR2 SASEGT. CDR3 in amino acids: CASTKERELNEEQFF. CDR3 nucleotides: TGTGCCAGCACTAAGGAGCGGGAGTTAAATGAGGAGCAGTTCTTC.

There are a few counts of this clonotype. The gene calls are TRBV29-1 and TRBJ2-7, with unresolved D. V gave up 0 bases and J gave up 0 bases, with 12 bases separating them. Germline CDR1 reads SQVTM; CDR2 reads ANQGSEA. This CDR3 spans 15 amino acids. This CDR3 reads CSVEDWNGGSYEQYF. As DNA, the CDR3 is TGCAGCGTTGAAGATTGGAACGGTGGCTCCTACGAGCAGTACTTC.

CDR3 nucleotides: TGTGCCAGCAGGCCACTGGGGGGCGTAAGGACTGAAGCTTTCTTT. Amino acid sequence: CASRPLGGVRTEAFF. This chain connects TRBV12-3 or TRBV12-4 to TRBJ1-1; possible D gene TRBD1, 6 bases. The CDR3 contains 15 residues. The germline V and J ends were trimmed by 6 bases and 5 bases, with 19 bases remaining between them.

The chain carries TRBV4-3 and TRBJ2-2; TRBD2 might be the D (6 bases). Per germline, CDR1 LGHNA and CDR2 YSLEER. The germline V and J ends were trimmed by 2 bases and 4 bases, with 17 bases remaining between them. The CDR3 extends over 17 amino acids. In DNA form, the CDR3 reads TGCGCCAGCAGCCAACTCGCGGGGACCACTTTCACCGGGGAGCTGTTTTTT. Its protein product is CASSQLAGTTFTGELFF.

The sample holds a few counts of this clonotype. The rearrangement links TRBV7-2 to TRBJ2-7; 7 bases align to TRBD2. This CDR3 is 13 amino acids long. Trimming removed 5 bases from V and 5 bases from J; junction bases left unmatched: 6. Germline assignment: CDR1 SGHTA and CDR2 FQGNSA. The CDR3 nucleotides are TGTGCCAGCAGCCGCTCTAGCGGCCACGAGCAGTACTTC. Protein product: CASSRSSGHEQYF. Filled out from reference TRBV7-2 and TRBJ2-7, the complete variable domain reads GAGVSQSPSNKVTEKGKDVELRCDPISGHTALYWYRQSLGQGLEFLIYFQGNSAPDKSGLPSDRFSAERTGGSVSTLTIQRTQQEDSAVYLCASSRSSGHEQYFGPGTRLTVT.

This clonotype was counted only a few times. In nucleotides, the CDR3 is TGTGCCAGCAGTCCTCTAAGACTAGCCAAAAACATTCAGTACTTC. Translated, it gives CASSPLRLAKNIQYF. The V gene is TRBV28, the J gene TRBJ2-4; unclear D gene. This CDR3 region has 15 residues. V gave up 5 bases and J gave up 0 bases, with 11 bases separating them. Germline CDR1 MDHEN, CDR2 SYDVKM.

This clonotype was detected only a few times. V gene TRBV5-1 combines with J gene TRBJ2-7; no reliable D call. CDR3 length: 13 residues. The germline CDR1 and CDR2 sequences are SGHRS and YFSETQ. V was pared by 0 bases and J by 7 bases, with 11 bases between. CDR3 DNA: TGCGCCAGCAGCTTGGGCGTCTCTCGGGAGCAGTACTTC. Translation: CASSLGVSREQYF.

The chain recombines TRBV3-1 with TRBJ2-5; D possibly corresponds to TRBD2 (6 bases). The CDR3 has 16 amino acids. V was cut by 4 bases and J by 1 base, with 16 bases left in between. Looked up from germline, CDR1 is LGHDT and CDR2 is YNNKEL (reference sequence). The CDR3 DNA follows: TGTGCCAGCAGCCTGACGGCGGGGACTTCCCAAGAGACCCAGTACTTC. Translating it yields CASSLTAGTSQETQYF.

J is TRBJ1-5 and V is TRBV12-3 or TRBV12-4; D remains unclear. V was trimmed by 3 bases and J by 7 bases, leaving 13 bases between them. The CDR3 has 14 residues. This chain's CDR3 is CASSFRVSGQPQHF. The CDR3 region has the DNA TGTGCCAGCAGTTTTCGGGTTTCTGGACAGCCCCAGCATTTT.

About this clonotype itself: The conserved phenylalanine or tryptophan is not found at the CDR3 terminus, so this likely reflects a read error. J is TRBJ2-2 and V is TRBV29-1; TRBD1 matches 7 bases. CDR3 length: 13 residues. The V and J ends lost 4 bases and 5 bases, in that order; junction bases with no gene match: 4. The V gene's germline CDR1 is SQVTM and CDR2 ANQGSEA. CDR3 DNA sequence: TGCAGCGTTGCGGGACAGATTACCGGGGAGCTGTTTTCT. Its protein product is CSVAGQITGELFS.

V is TRBV9 and J is TRBJ2-2, with D uncertain. The germline gives CDR1 SGDLS, CDR2 YYNGEE. The V gene lost 5 bases and the J gene lost 4 bases, with 9 bases spanning the gap. The length of the CDR3 is 13 residues. CDR3 in amino acids: CASRPATTGELFF. In nucleotides, the CDR3 is TGTGCCAGCAGGCCAGCGACCACCGGGGAGCTGTTTTTT. The full variable domain, with the rest looked up from reference TRBV9 and TRBJ2-2, is DSGVTQTPKHLITATGQRVTLRCSPRSGDLSVYWYQQSLDQGLQFLIQYYNGEERAKGNILERFSAQQFPDLHSELNLSSLELGDSALYFCASRPATTGELFFGEGSRLTVL.

The genes are TRBV11-2 and TRBJ2-1, with TRBD2 identical over 9 bases. Per the germline V gene, CDR1 is SGHAT and CDR2 is FQNNGV. With V trimmed by 1 base and J by 9 bases, 10 bases remained unmatched. CDR3 size: 16 residues. The CDR3 spells CASSLGEGGGAGEQFF. In DNA, the CDR3 is TGTGCCAGCAGCTTAGGCGAAGGCGGGGGGGCCGGTGAGCAGTTCTTC.

In this sample, this clonotype turned up once. The chain has TRBV21-1 and TRBJ2-5; TRBD1, the D gene given by the table, was not confirmed from the DNA. TRBV21-1 is an annotated pseudogene. This CDR3 comprises 15 residues. In DNA form, the CDR3 reads TGTGCCAGCACTGGATCTGGGGCACCCGAAGAGACCCAGTACTTC. Its translation is CASTGSGAPEETQYF.

The chain is built from TRBV11-1 and TRBJ2-5; D not certain. The germline V gene encodes CDR1 SGHAT and CDR2 FQDESV (reference sequence). Trimming removed 6 bases at V and 0 bases at J, with 17 bases between. The CDR3 covers 16 residues. The CDR3 is CASSQTTAYYQETQYF. CDR3 DNA: TGTGCCAGCAGTCAAACAACGGCATATTACCAAGAGACCCAGTACTTC.